This record concerns one TCR beta chain sequence. CDR1 and CDR2 from the germline V gene are SQVTM and ANQGSEA. The CDR3 has 16 residues. These data come from a study of Graves' ophthalmopathy and Graves' hyperthyroidism. Diagnostic conclusions were grounded in clinical symptoms, serum thyroxine, TRAb, thyroid ultrasound and orbital computed tomography. RNA transcripts were the template, and TCR beta CDR3 regions were amplified from them. An opening RT-PCR round employed HTBI primers and preceded a second-round multiplex PCR. TCRdb used MiXCR to reprocess the multiplex PCR reads, holding one entry per CDR3 protein. The table has roughly 700,000 distinct CDR3 sequences, about 44% seen once.

Sequencing input: peripheral blood. The J gene is TRBJ2-5, the V gene TRBV29-1, with D possibly being TRBD1 (5 bases). The assigned J gene may be wrong: the sequence end matches TRBJ2-3 better. This sequence originates from an adult man with Graves' ophthalmopathy. Here the CDR3 reads CSVEDLGQGSTDTQYF. The CDR3 nucleotides are TGCAGCGTTGAAGATTTAGGGCAGGGTAGCACAGATACGCAGTATTTT.